The 14 T cell receptor beta chains below all came from one sample that was sequenced in a study of blood T cells in healthy people across ages. Through a sample-barcoded 5' primer and a J-beta primer mix, a second PCR was run for roughly 6 to 12 cycles. TCRdb itself ran the 5' RACE reads through MiXCR, one entry per CDR3 protein. The sample records about 1.8 million distinct CDR3 sequences, about 50% being singletons. Sequenced sample: blood. These TCRs come from a woman aged 40 to 50 in good health.

In DNA, the CDR3 is TGTGCCAGTAGTATGATTAGCGGGGGCTGGACAGATACGCAGTATTTT. Translation gives CASSMISGGWTDTQYF. This rearrangement joins TRBV19 to TRBJ2-3, with TRBD2 matching over 9 bases. Looked up from germline, CDR1 is LNHDA and CDR2 is SQIVND (reference sequence). J gave up 3 bases and V 3 bases, and 7 bases lay outside the gene matches. The CDR3 has 16 residues. The full variable domain, completed using reference TRBV19 and TRBJ2-3, is DGGITQSPKYLFRKEGQNVTLSCEQNLNHDAMYWYRQDPGQGLRLIYYSQIVNDFQKGDIAEGYSVSREKKESFPLTVTSAQKNPTAFYLCASSMISGGWTDTQYFGPGTRLTVL.

Remarks on this clonotype: Germline and junction disagree at one end, which may indicate a read error. The rearrangement links TRBV6-5 to TRBJ2-7; the D call may be TRBD1 or TRBD2 (5 bases each). CDR3 size: 16 residues. Germline V gene data show CDR1 as MNHEY and CDR2 as SVGAGI. The CDR3 nucleotides are TGTGTCAGCAGTTACTCCCACGGGGCCCCCTCCTACGAGCAGTACTTC. Translated, it gives CVSSYSHGAPSYEQYF.

V and J are TRBV14 and TRBJ1-2; possibly TRBD1 for D (5 bases). V gave up 2 bases and J gave up 8 bases, with 18 bases separating them. Germline loops: CDR1 SGHDN, CDR2 FVKESK. This CDR3 comprises 15 residues. The CDR3 nucleotides are TGTGCCAGCAGCCAATCGGGGCAGGAAAGGAGAGGCTACACCTTC. It specifies CASSQSGQERRGYTF.

Ten or more counts support this clonotype. The chain links TRBV15 to TRBJ2-5; D remains ambiguous. The CDR3 contains 13 residues. In germline, CDR1 is LNHNV, CDR2 YYDKDF (reference sequence). V dropped 3 bases and J dropped 5 bases, with 10 bases sitting between them. The chain's CDR3 is CATSSISGETQYF. CDR3 sequence (DNA): TGTGCCACCAGCAGTATTAGTGGGGAGACCCAGTACTTC.

The CDR3 DNA reads TGCAGTGCTAAGGTGCGGGGGGGGAACCACAATGAGCAGTTCTTC. As protein: CSAKVRGGNHNEQFF. This chain connects TRBV20-1 to TRBJ2-1, with 9 bases matching TRBD2. Losses at the gene ends were 4 bases for V and 5 bases for J; bases not matched to a gene: 9. Germline assignment: CDR1 DFQATT and CDR2 SNEGSKA (reference sequence). The CDR3 sequence is 15 residues long.

The genes are TRBV5-1 and TRBJ1-2; D gene uncertain. The V gene's germline CDR1 is SGHRS and CDR2 YFSETQ. Deletions cut 0 bases from V and 4 bases from J, with 7 bases between. This CDR3 is 13 amino acids long. CDR3 nucleotides: TGCGCCAGCAGCTTGGAGCAGTTCTATGGCTACACCTTC. It is translated as CASSLEQFYGYTF.

In this sample, this clonotype turned up a few times. This chain uses TRBV4-2 with TRBJ2-3; 13 bases match TRBD2. CDR1 is LGHNA and CDR2 is YNFKEQ in the germline V gene. The length of the CDR3 is 16 residues. V lost 4 bases, J lost 1 base, and 2 bases stayed unmatched. The CDR3 nucleotides read TGTGCCAGCAGCCGGGGACTAGCGGGGCGCACAGATACGCAGTATTTT. This sequence encodes CASSRGLAGRTDTQYF.

The chain uses TRBV28 and TRBJ2-7, with 9 positions matching TRBD1. Gene TRBJ2-5 matches the end of the DNA better, so the J call may be wrong. Germline V lookup: CDR1 MDHEN, CDR2 SYDVKM. The CDR3 is 16 amino acids. The CDR3 DNA reads as TGTGCCAGCAGCCTCGGGGACAGGGCGATCGGAGAGACCCAGTACTTC. It yields the protein CASSLGDRAIGETQYF.

This clonotype has a handful of counts. The J gene is TRBJ2-3, the V gene TRBV7-2; D possibly uses TRBD1 or TRBD2 (6 bases each). Trimming cost V 0 bases and J 5 bases, with 12 bases left between them. The CDR3 extends over 15 amino acids. CDR1 SGHTA and CDR2 FQGNSA come from the germline V gene. CDR3 protein: CASSLAGGRKDTQYF. The DNA of the CDR3 is TGTGCCAGCAGCTTAGCGGGGGGCCGGAAAGATACGCAGTATTTT.

This clonotype was seen a handful of times. The J gene is TRBJ2-7, the V gene TRBV4-2, with D perhaps TRBD1 (6 bases). V was cut by 4 bases and J by 1 base, with 17 bases left in between. Germline V gives CDR1 LGHNA, CDR2 YNFKEQ. The CDR3 length is 16 residues. CDR3 sequence reads: CASSPSPGVGSYEQYF. The CDR3 DNA is TGTGCCAGCAGCCCGTCGCCAGGGGTAGGATCCTACGAGCAGTACTTC.

V and J are TRBV7-2 and TRBJ1-2; 10 bases fit TRBD1. Germline CDR1 and CDR2: SGHTA and FQGNSA. After removal of 5 bases from V and 7 bases from J, the junction contained 10 bases not matched to a gene. The CDR3 covers 15 residues. This CDR3 is CASSPPATGGGGYTF. For the CDR3, the DNA is TGTGCCAGCAGCCCGCCAGCGACAGGGGGCGGTGGCTACACCTTC.

This clonotype has a handful of counts. This sequence joins TRBV5-1 and TRBJ2-5, with D uncertain. Trimming cost V 0 bases and J 4 bases, with 22 bases left between them. The CDR3 runs 18 residues. CDR1 and CDR2 from the germline V gene are SGHRS and YFSETQ. This chain's CDR3 is CASSLAVPGIKLGETQYF. The DNA for the CDR3 is TGCGCCAGCAGCTTGGCCGTTCCGGGTATAAAACTGGGAGAGACCCAGTACTTC.

This clonotype was observed a handful of times. DNA of the CDR3: TGTGCCAGCAGTTTATGGGTGAGAAGGACAGACCAAGAGACCCAGTACTTC. It encodes CASSLWVRRTDQETQYF. The rearrangement links TRBV28 to TRBJ2-5; D perhaps matches TRBD1 (6 bases). V lost 0 bases and J 0 bases, leaving 14 bases between the germline ends. The CDR3 has 17 residues. Germline V gene data show CDR1 as MDHEN and CDR2 as SYDVKM.

The rearrangement uses TRBV29-1 and TRBJ2-5, with 8 bases fitting TRBD1. There are 13 residues in the CDR3. The germline V gene encodes CDR1 SQVTM and CDR2 ANQGSEA. J was trimmed by 2 bases and V by 4 bases; bases with no gene match: 3. This CDR3 reads CSVARTGQETQYF. In nucleotides, the CDR3 is TGCAGCGTTGCTAGGACAGGGCAAGAGACCCAGTACTTC.